This paragraph covers one T cell receptor (beta chain) sequence. Its antigen is currently not known. No base quality information exists; no much larger clone differs at one position. This sample stems from a study of beta chain features in type 1 diabetes (dated 2018 in TCRdb). The study in broad terms: Mean age, gender distribution, total cell number and subset yield were not different between patients and healthy donors. Regulatory and stem cell-like memory subsets were isolated from only 8 patients and roughly eight healthy donors, whereas naive and central memory subsets came from all 30 or so donors. Across all samples, about 110 million sorted cells were examined, and cell number per subset correlated strongly with RNA yield. In the study, TCRB repertoires of sorted circulating CD4+ T cell subsets from recently diagnosed type 1 diabetes patients were compared with those of matched healthy donors.

From each donor, a single peripheral blood sample of approximately 120 mL on average was drawn into heparinised tubes. Naive, central memory, regulatory and stem cell-like memory CD4+ T cells were sorted on a BD FACSAria II using a panel including CD45RO, CCR7, CD25, CD127, CD95 and CD27. Purity was above 95% for every sorted population. PBMCs were separated immediately by Lymphoprep density gradient centrifugation and were stained directly, without being cultured. To minimize batch effects, samples were stained and sorted in pairs, one healthy donor with one patient per experiment. Broader findings and caveats from the paper: HLA sub-analyses involved small numbers of individuals, so any influence of HLA type on TCRB rearrangement remained unresolved. Type 1 diabetes patients showed a moderate but significant shortening of TCRB CDR3 length in all four CD4+ subsets. Because cDNA was sequenced instead of genomic DNA, activated cells with high expression could be over-represented, although the groups did not differ in activation or CD3 levels. PCR might favor shorter templates, but patient and control samples were amplified and corrected together, so any skew would affect both groups equally. The naive, central memory and regulatory TCRB repertoires appeared to resemble one another more closely among patients than among healthy donors. At VDJ recombination sites, type 1 diabetes patients had fewer insertions and more deleted nucleotides, which implies abnormalities in thymic rearrangement.

The CDR3 sequence holds 17 residues, the cysteine and phenylalanine included. Left in the record is the CDR3 DNA by itself, 51 bases read in frame from the first base. Per the germline V gene, SGHRS is the CDR1 and YFSETQ is the CDR2. The junction shows trimming of 4 bases on V and 3 bases on J, and the gene matches do not reach 11 bases of it. The entire amount of isolated RNA was reverse transcribed using the High Capacity cDNA Reverse Transcription Kit, so the sequenced TCRB transcripts were expressed ones. Naive, central memory and regulatory T cell samples underwent deep immunoSEQ sequencing, averaging roughly 3.3 million total reads per sample. After sorted cells were lysed in RLT buffer, RNA was extracted with DNase-treated RNeasy Micro or Mini kits, with the choice depending on cell number. Each cell subset was processed separately to prevent cross-contamination, with patient and healthy donor samples processed together. The immunoSEQ multiplex PCR was used to amplify TCRB sequences from cDNA, yielding 87-bp fragments that span the CDR3 region. Sequencing of the amplicons was done on the Illumina HiSeq platform. In the original analysis: Synthetic template baselines were used to correct PCR bias computationally, reads within Hamming distance 2 were collapsed, and singletons that could not be merged were discarded. Reads were aligned to IMGT to assign V, D and J genes, CDR3 length, and insertions or deletions at six rearrangement sites. Within each subset, clonotype counts were normalized to sorted cell number, after which true diversity and Gini coefficients were computed with the tcR R package. Repertoire sharing was quantified using the overlap coefficient calculated on TCRB nucleotide sequences. Out-of-frame TCRB sequences from naive cells were analyzed to stand in for the pre-selection repertoire. This immuneACCESS table, as held by TCRdb, lists in-frame sequences with V and J called but not all clones. Of the missing ones, under half trace to an unresolved V gene in checked studies; the others have no known cause. V and J calls plus clone size are reproduced from that table; the DNA served to infer D and trimming. Here the sample has just over 600,000 clones; about a sixth occur a single time. The top ten clones comprise around 0.1% of the sample.

The V and J segments used are TRBV5-1 and TRBJ1-4; TRBD1 lines up with 8 middle nucleotides. This receptor was taken from a man younger than 30 in good health. The sequencing sample was made of naive CD4+ T cells from blood. The meaning of the sample's cell subset or site label: true naive CD4+ T cells. The CDR3 corresponds to CASSGRQGTTANEKLFF. The nucleotide sequence is TGCGCCAGCAGCGGGCGACAGGGGACGACTGCTAATGAAAAACTGTTTTTT.